This T cell receptor (beta chain) derives from a study of blood T cells in healthy people across ages. Findings of the study overall: Whereas aged donors had fewer naive CD4+ cells, long-lived donors had more of them and higher diversity.

Every donor gave 9 to 10 milliliters of peripheral blood. Points on this clonotype: The antigen is unknown.

Then a second PCR, running roughly 6 to 12 cycles, was carried out with a sample-barcoded 5' primer and a J-beta primer mix. Every sample gave at least 3 million paired-end reads containing CDR3. TCRdb recomputed calls from the 5' RACE reads with MiXCR, one row per CDR3 protein. Here the sample spans about 680,000 distinct CDR3 sequences, about half being singletons. The CDR3 length is 14 residues. The ends were cut back, 7 bases at V and 7 bases at J, with 17 bases in the middle. Germline V CDR1 and CDR2: KGHSH, LQKENI. The sequenced material came from blood. The TCR originated in a woman in her fifties or sixties in good health. V gene TRBV18 combines with J gene TRBJ2-1, with D possibly matching TRBD2 (6 bases). Written as DNA, the CDR3 is TGTGCCAGCTTGGGCGGGAAAAGTTCGAATGAGCAGTTCTTC. Protein: CASLGGKSSNEQFF.